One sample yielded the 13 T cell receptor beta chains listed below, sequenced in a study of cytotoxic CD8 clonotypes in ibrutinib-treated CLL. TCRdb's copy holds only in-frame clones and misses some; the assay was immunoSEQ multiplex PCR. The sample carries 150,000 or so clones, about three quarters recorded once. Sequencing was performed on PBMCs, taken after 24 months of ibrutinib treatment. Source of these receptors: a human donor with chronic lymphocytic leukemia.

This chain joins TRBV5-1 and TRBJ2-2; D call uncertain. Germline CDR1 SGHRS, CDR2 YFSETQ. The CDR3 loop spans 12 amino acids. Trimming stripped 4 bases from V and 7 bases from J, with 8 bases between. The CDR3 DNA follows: TGCGCCAGCAGCCCCGGGTACGGGGAGCTGTTTTTT. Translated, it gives CASSPGYGELFF.

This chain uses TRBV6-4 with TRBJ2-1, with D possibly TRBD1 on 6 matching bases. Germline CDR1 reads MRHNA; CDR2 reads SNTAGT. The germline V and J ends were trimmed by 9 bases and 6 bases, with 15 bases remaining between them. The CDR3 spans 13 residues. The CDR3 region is CASSQGGGNEQFF. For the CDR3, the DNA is TGTGCCAGTTCGCAAGGGGGTGGCAATGAGCAGTTCTTC.

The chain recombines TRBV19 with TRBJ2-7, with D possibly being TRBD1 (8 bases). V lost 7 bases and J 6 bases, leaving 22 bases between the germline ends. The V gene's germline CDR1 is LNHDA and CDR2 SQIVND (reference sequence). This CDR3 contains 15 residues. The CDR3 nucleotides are TGTGCCAGTACCCTCGGTACAGGGGGGGCCGGCGAGCAGTACTTC. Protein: CASTLGTGGAGEQYF.

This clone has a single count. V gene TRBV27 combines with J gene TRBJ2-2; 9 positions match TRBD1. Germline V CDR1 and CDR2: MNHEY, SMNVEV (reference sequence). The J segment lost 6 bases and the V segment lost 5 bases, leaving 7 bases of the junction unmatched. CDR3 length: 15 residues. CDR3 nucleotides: TGTGCCAGCAGTCCCGGACAGGGGAGGGCCGGGGAGCTGTTTTTT. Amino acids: CASSPGQGRAGELFF.

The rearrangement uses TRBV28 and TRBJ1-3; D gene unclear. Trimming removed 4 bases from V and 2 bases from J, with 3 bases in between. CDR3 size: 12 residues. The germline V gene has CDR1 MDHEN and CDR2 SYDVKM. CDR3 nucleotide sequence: TGTGCCAGCAGTTCCCCTGGAAACACCATATATTTT. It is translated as CASSSPGNTIYF.

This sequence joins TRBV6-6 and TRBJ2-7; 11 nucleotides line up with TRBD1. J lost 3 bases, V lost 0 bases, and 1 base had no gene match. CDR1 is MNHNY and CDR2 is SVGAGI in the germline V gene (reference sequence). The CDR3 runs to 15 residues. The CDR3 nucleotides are TGTGCCAGCAGTTACTCCGGGACAGGGGGCTACGAGCAGTACTTC. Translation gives CASSYSGTGGYEQYF.

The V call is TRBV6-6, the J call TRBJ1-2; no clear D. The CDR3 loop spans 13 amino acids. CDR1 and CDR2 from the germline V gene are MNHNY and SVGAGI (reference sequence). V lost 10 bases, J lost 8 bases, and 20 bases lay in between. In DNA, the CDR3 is TGTGCCACCCCCGGAGGCAGAGAAATGGGCTACACCTTC. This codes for CATPGGREMGYTF.

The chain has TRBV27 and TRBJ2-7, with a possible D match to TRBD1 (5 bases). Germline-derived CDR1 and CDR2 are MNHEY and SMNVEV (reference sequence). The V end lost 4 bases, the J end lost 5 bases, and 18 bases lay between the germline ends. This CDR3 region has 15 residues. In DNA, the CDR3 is TGTGCCAGCAGTTCCACCGCTGGGGCAGGGCACGAGCAGTACTTC. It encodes CASSSTAGAGHEQYF.

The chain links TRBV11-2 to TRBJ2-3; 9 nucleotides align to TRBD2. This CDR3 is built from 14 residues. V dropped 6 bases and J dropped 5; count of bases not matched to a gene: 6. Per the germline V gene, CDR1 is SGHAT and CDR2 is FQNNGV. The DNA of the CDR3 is TGTGCCAGCAGGTGGCGGGAGGGGGTAGATACGCAGTATTTT. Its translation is CASRWREGVDTQYF.

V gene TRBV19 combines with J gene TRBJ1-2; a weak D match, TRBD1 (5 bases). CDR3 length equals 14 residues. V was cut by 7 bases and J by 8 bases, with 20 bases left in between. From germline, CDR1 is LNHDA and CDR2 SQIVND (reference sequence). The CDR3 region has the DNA TGTGCCAGTAAGGCGGGGGACTCCCTCTGGGGCTACACCTTC. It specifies CASKAGDSLWGYTF.

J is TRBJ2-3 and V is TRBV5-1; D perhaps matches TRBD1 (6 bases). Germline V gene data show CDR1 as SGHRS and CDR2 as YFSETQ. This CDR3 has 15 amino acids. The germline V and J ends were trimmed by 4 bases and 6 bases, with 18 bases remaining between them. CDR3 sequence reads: CASSPRGGAGDTQYF. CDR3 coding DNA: TGCGCCAGCAGCCCCAGGGGCGGAGCCGGGGATACGCAGTATTTT.

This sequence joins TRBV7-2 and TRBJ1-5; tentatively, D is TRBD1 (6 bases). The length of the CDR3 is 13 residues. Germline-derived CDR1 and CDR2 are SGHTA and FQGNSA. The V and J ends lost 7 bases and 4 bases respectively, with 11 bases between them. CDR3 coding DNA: TGTGCCAGCACCTGGGACATAAATCAGCCCCAGCATTTT. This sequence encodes CASTWDINQPQHF.

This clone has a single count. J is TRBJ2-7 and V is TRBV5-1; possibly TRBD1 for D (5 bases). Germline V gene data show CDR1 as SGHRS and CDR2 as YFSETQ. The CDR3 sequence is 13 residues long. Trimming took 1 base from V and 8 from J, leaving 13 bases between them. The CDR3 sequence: CASSLRQSYKQYF. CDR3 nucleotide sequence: TGCGCCAGCAGCTTGAGACAGTCATACAAGCAGTACTTC.